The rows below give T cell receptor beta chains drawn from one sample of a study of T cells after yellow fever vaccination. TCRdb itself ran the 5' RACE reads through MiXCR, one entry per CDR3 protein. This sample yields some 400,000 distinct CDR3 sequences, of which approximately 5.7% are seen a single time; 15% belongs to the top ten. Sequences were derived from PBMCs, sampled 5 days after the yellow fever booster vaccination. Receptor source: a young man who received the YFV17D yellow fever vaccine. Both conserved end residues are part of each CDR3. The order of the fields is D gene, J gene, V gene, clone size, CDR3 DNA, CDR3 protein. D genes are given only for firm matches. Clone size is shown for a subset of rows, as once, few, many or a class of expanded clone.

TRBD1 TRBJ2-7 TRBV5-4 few TGTGCCAGCAGCGTGCAGGGGGCAGTGTACGAGCAGTACTTC CASSVQGAVYEQYF
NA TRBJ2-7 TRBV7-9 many TGTGCCAGCAGCCTCTGGAGCGAGCAGTACTTC CASSLWSEQYF
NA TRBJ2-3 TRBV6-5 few TGTGCCAGCAGTTACGGGGGGCAGACAGATACGCAGTATTTT CASSYGGQTDTQYF
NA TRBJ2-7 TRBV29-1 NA TGCAGCGTCCGGGACCCTCAACGCGAGCAGTACTTC CSVRDPQREQYF
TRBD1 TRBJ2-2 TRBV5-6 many TGTGCCAGCAGCTCGACCCCAGGGGGCTCTCTGACCGGGGAGCTGTTTTTT CASSSTPGGSLTGELFF
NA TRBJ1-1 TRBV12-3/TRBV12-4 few TGTGCCAGCACCGAACAGGCGGGATACACTGAAGCTTTCTTT CASTEQAGYTEAFF
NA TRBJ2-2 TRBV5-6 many TGTGCCAGCAGCTTGGCCGGGTGGGGCCATGTAACCGGGGAGCTGTTTTTT CASSLAGWGHVTGELFF
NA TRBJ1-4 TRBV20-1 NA TGCAGTGCTAGATCTAGGGCCGGCATTTTCCGTGATAATGAAAAACTGTTTTTT CSARSRAGIFRDNEKLFF
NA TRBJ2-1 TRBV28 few TGTGCCAGCAGTCGATCAGGGGTGATGGGAAATATGTACAATGAGCAGTTCTTC CASSRSGVMGNMYNEQFF
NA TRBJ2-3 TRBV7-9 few TGTGCCAGCAGTTCCAGGGGGGGACCAGATACGCAGTATTTT CASSSRGGPDTQYF
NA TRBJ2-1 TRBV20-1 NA TGCAGTGCTGTACTGACAGGTGACTCCTACAATGAGCAGTTCTTC CSAVLTGDSYNEQFF
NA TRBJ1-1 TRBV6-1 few TGTGCCAGCAGGGTCAGGGGTCACACTGAAGCTTTCTTT CASRVRGHTEAFF
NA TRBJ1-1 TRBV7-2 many TGTGCCAGCAGCCCGGACTGGAACACTGAAGCTTTCTTT CASSPDWNTEAFF
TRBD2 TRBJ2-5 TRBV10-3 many TGTGCCATCAGTAGCGGGAGAGGCGAGACCCAGTACTTC CAISSGRGETQYF
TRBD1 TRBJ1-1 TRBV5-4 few TGTGCCAGCAGCTCCCTGACAGGGGGCATGACTGAAGCTTTCTTT CASSSLTGGMTEAFF
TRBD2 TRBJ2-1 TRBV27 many TGTGCCAGCAGTCCGACTAGCGGGAGGGCCAATGAGCAGTTCTTC CASSPTSGRANEQFF
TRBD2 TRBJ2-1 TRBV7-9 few TGTGCCAGCAGCATCCGGTTATCTAGCGGGAGTGGCGATGAGCAGTTCTTC CASSIRLSSGSGDEQFF
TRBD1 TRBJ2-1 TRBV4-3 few TGCGCCAGCAGTCAGACCGCCAGGGGGCCCTACAATGAGCAGTTCTTC CASSQTARGPYNEQFF
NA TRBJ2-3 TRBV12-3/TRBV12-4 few TGTGCCAGCAGCCCGACGTCGGGTACGCAGTATTTT CASSPTSGTQYF
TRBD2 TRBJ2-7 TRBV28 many TGTGCCAGCAGTTCCTCGGGCGGTAGCGGGAACAACTTGTACTTC CASSSSGGSGNNLYF
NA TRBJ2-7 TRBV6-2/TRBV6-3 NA TGTGCCAGCAGTTACGGAGAGCAATTCCCCTCCTACGAGCAGTACTTC CASSYGEQFPSYEQYF
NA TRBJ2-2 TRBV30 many TGTGCCTGGAGTGTCCGCCGGTTGAACACCGGGGAGCTGTTTTTT CAWSVRRLNTGELFF
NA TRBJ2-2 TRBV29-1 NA TGCAGCGTGGGACTTGTGGCGAACACCGGGGAGCTGTTTTTT CSVGLVANTGELFF
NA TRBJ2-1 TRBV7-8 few TGTGCCAGCAGCTTAGTCTACTCAGGGGTGGAGTCCAATGAGCAGTTCTTC CASSLVYSGVESNEQFF
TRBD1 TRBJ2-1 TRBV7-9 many TGTGCCAGCAGCTTGGCAGGGGGCATCTACAATGAGCAGTTCTTC CASSLAGGIYNEQFF
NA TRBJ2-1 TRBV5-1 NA TGCGCCAGCAGCTTTACCCGGGGTAGGGGAGGCACGTACAATGAGCAGTTCTTC CASSFTRGRGGTYNEQFF
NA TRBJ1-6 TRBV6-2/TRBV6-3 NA TGTGCCAGCAGTTATCGGAAAAGGGACAATTCACCCCTCCACTTT CASSYRKRDNSPLHF
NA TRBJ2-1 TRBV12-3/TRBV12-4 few TGTGCCAGCAGAAGTACAGCTTCCCATGAGCAGTTCTTC CASRSTASHEQFF
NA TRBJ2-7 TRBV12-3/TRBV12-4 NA TGTGCCAGCAGTTCGGGTAGGAGAGGGAGTTTTCTCTACGAGCAGTACTTC CASSSGRRGSFLYEQYF
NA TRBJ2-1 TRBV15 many TGTGCCACCAGCAGAGATTTGGGGCGAGAGCAGTTCTTC CATSRDLGREQFF
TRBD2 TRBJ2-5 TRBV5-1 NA TGCGCCAGCAGCGAGGGACTAGCGGGAGGGCCGAAGGCGTGGGAGACCCAGTACTTC CASSEGLAGGPKAWETQYF
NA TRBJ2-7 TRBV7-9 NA TGTGCCAGCAGCTTAGGGGGCGGAGGGATCGAGCAGTACTTC CASSLGGGGIEQYF
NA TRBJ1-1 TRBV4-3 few TGCGCCAGCAGCCGAGAAAGGCTGAACACTGAAGCTTTCTTT CASSRERLNTEAFF
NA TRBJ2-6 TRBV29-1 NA TGCAGCGTTAAAGGAAGGGGTCACTCTGGGGCCAACGTCCTGACTTTC CSVKGRGHSGANVLTF
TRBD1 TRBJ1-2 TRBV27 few TGTGCCAGCAGTTACTCCACAGGGGGCGTCTATGGCTACACCTTC CASSYSTGGVYGYTF
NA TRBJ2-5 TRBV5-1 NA TGCGCCAGCAGCCCGAGACCTCAAGAGACCCAGTACTTC CASSPRPQETQYF
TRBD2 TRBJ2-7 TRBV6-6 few TGTGCCATCAAGGCGGGAGACTACTACGAGCAGTACTTC CAIKAGDYYEQYF
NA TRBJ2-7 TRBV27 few TGTGCCAGCAGTCCCCACTCCCAGGGTTACTACGAGCAGTACTTC CASSPHSQGYYEQYF
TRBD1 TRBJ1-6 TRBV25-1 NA TGTGCCAGCAGTGAATTCCGAGGGGGCAATTCACCCCTCCACTTT CASSEFRGGNSPLHF
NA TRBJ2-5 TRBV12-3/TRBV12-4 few TGTGCCAGCAGTTTTGCCCATCGGCGCCAAGAGACCCAGTACTTC CASSFAHRRQETQYF
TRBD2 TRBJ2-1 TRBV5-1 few TGCGCCAGCAGCTTGGTGGATAGCGGGAGCTATGAGCAGTTCTTC CASSLVDSGSYEQFF
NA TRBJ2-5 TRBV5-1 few TGCGCCAGCAGCTCGGTCAGCGCCGAGACCCAGTACTTC CASSSVSAETQYF
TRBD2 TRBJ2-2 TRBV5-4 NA TGTGCCAGCAGCCAACTAGCGGGACTTGGGACCGGGGAGCTGTTTTTT CASSQLAGLGTGELFF
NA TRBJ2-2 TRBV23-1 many TGCGCCAGCAGTCAAGAGAATAATGCGGGACAGTTAGACACCGGGGAGCTGTTTTTT CASSQENNAGQLDTGELFF
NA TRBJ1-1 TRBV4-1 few TGCGCCAGCAGCCAACCAGACAGGATGAACACTGAAGCTTTCTTT CASSQPDRMNTEAFF
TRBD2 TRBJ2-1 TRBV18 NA TGTGCCAGCTCCCCAGTGGTAGCGGGAAATGAGCAGTTCTTC CASSPVVAGNEQFF
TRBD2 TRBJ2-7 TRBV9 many TGTGCCAGCAACGTAGGGTCGACTAGCGGGGCACTGAGCTCCTACGAGCAGTACTTC CASNVGSTSGALSSYEQYF
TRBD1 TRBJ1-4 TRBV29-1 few TGCAGCGCCAAGACAGGGTCTGAAAAACTGTTTTTT CSAKTGSEKLFF